A single sample is the source of the 16 T cell receptor beta chains below, sequenced in a study of T cell responses to AZD1222 COVID-19 vaccine. The data were produced by immunoSEQ multiplex PCR, yet TCRdb's version contains in-frame clones alone and is incomplete. The sample has tens of thousands of clones, approximately 90% seen once. Sequencing used peripheral blood, obtained on day 0 of AZD1222 vaccination. These receptors all come from an adult in good health.

V is TRBV9 and J is TRBJ2-2; D uncertain. V was cut by 0 bases and J by 2 bases, with 8 bases left in between. This CDR3 region has 15 residues. The germline gives CDR1 SGDLS, CDR2 YYNGEE. The CDR3 bases are TGTGCCAGCAGCGTAGCTCTGCTTAACACCGGGGAGCTGTTTTTT. Protein product: CASSVALLNTGELFF.

The chain recombines TRBV7-2 with TRBJ1-1; D is possibly TRBD1 (6 bases). CDR1 is SGHTA and CDR2 is FQGNSA in the germline V gene. Trimming removed 1 base from V and 6 bases from J, with 15 bases in between. The CDR3 covers 15 residues. CDR3 loop: CASSLGYQGSSEAFF. Here the CDR3 DNA reads TGTGCCAGCAGCTTAGGGTACCAGGGGAGCTCTGAAGCTTTCTTT.

The chain is built from TRBV3-1 (or the pseudogene TRBV3-2) and TRBJ1-5; D is possibly TRBD1 (6 bases). Trimming shortened V by 4 bases and J by 4 bases, and 17 bases separated the two germline ends. The V gene's germline CDR1 is LGHDT and CDR2 YNNKEL (reference sequence). CDR3 length: 16 amino acids. CDR3 sequence (DNA): TGTGCCAGCAGCCCCCTGGGGGGGCTGGGAAATCAGCCCCAGCATTTT. Protein sequence: CASSPLGGLGNQPQHF.

The V call is TRBV7-3, the J call TRBJ1-2; a possible D gene is TRBD1 (6 bases). The V end lost 2 bases, the J end lost 9 bases, and 16 bases lay between the germline ends. CDR3 size: 14 residues. Germline CDR1 and CDR2: SGHTA and FQGTGA. The chain's CDR3 is CASSLSAGEESYTF. The CDR3 nucleotides are TGTGCCAGCAGCTTATCGGCAGGGGAAGAGAGCTACACCTTC.

This chain joins TRBV4-2 and TRBJ2-7; D unresolved. Between the trimmed V and J ends, which lost 4 bases and 6 bases, there was a span of 13 bases. Per germline, CDR1 LGHNA and CDR2 YNFKEQ. This CDR3 is built from 13 residues. For the CDR3, the DNA is TGTGCCAGCAGCCCTGCGAGGTCGGGCGAGCAGTACTTC. Encoded protein: CASSPARSGEQYF.

V gene TRBV7-9 combines with J gene TRBJ1-2; TRBD1 aligns across 7 bases. The V segment lost 1 base and the J segment 3 bases; nucleotides outside the gene matches: 2. There are 14 residues in the CDR3. CDR1 is SEHNR, CDR2 FQNEAQ, per germline (reference sequence). This CDR3 is CASSLVQGDYGYTF. In DNA form, the CDR3 reads TGTGCCAGCAGCTTAGTCCAGGGGGACTATGGCTACACCTTC.

As for this clone: The sample holds other DNA sequences that translate to the same CDR3. The chain recombines TRBV6-2 or TRBV6-3 with TRBJ1-2; 7 bases align to TRBD1. J lost 2 bases, V lost 6 bases, and 3 bases had no gene match. The germline V gene has CDR1 MNHEY and CDR2 SVGEGT. The CDR3 is 13 amino acids. CDR3 nucleotides: TGTGCCAGCAGCCCGGGACAGAACTATGGCTACACCTTC. This translates into CASSPGQNYGYTF.

This clone turned up a few times. The chain is built from TRBV6-6 and TRBJ1-2; 8 nucleotides align to TRBD1. Germline trimming cut 6 bases from V and 3 bases from J; bases unmatched to any gene: 15. This CDR3 comprises 17 residues. Germline V gene sequence: CDR1 MNHNY, CDR2 SVGAGI (reference sequence). The CDR3 region has the DNA TGTGCCAGCAGCCGACAGGGGACCAGCACACTCTACTATGGCTACACCTTC. Protein: CASSRQGTSTLYYGYTF.

V gene TRBV4-3 combines with J gene TRBJ2-6; 9 nucleotides line up with TRBD1. Germline CDR1 LGHNA, CDR2 YSLEER. The CDR3 is 18 residues long. V shed 0 bases and J 1 base; nucleotides not matched to a gene: 4. CDR3 nucleotides: TGCGCCAGCAGCCAAGAATGGGACAGGGCGTCTGGGGCCAACGTCCTGACTTTC. Protein sequence: CASSQEWDRASGANVLTF.

The gene calls are TRBV11-1 and TRBJ2-7; the match to TRBD2 covers 8 bases. The germline gives CDR1 SGHAT, CDR2 FQDESV (reference sequence). The CDR3 length is 14 residues. J lost 6 bases, V lost 6 bases, and 10 bases had no gene match. As DNA, the CDR3 is TGTGCCAGCAGTCGGGAGGGGCCCTCCGCCGAGCAGTACTTC. It translates to CASSREGPSAEQYF.

The rearrangement links TRBV11-1 to TRBJ2-1; 12 bases map to TRBD1. CDR3 length: 16 residues. The germline V gene encodes CDR1 SGHAT and CDR2 FQDESV (reference sequence). V gave up 1 base and J gave up 7 bases; unmatched junction bases: 5. The CDR3 sequence: CASSLEGQGARNEQFF. CDR3 nucleotide sequence: TGTGCCAGCAGCTTAGAGGGACAGGGGGCGAGGAATGAGCAGTTCTTC. Using reference TRBV11-1 and TRBJ2-1 for the parts outside the CDR3, the full variable domain is EAEVAQSPRYKITEKSQAVAFWCDPISGHATLYWYRQILGQGPELLVQFQDESVVDDSQLPKDRFSAERLKGVDSTLKIQPAELGDSAMYLCASSLEGQGARNEQFFGPGTRLTVL.

This clone was seen just once. The chain joins TRBV6-5 to TRBJ1-2; 10 bases are a match to TRBD1. The V gene end was trimmed by 6 bases and the J gene end by 8 bases; junction bases not matched to a gene: 9. Germline V lookup: CDR1 MNHEY, CDR2 SVGAGI. CDR3 length: 14 amino acids. Written as DNA, the CDR3 is TGTGCCAGCAGACCTCGGGACAGGGGAGAGGGCTACACCTTC. Residues: CASRPRDRGEGYTF.

The V gene is TRBV11-2, the J gene TRBJ1-4; 7 bases are shared with TRBD1. V shed 1 base, J shed 7 bases, and the junction held 6 bases outside the gene matches. Germline lookup yields CDR1 SGHAT and CDR2 FQNNGV. The CDR3 runs 15 residues. DNA of the CDR3: TGTGCCAGCAGCTTAGTCAGGGGGATACCTGAAAAACTGTTTTTT. This codes for CASSLVRGIPEKLFF.

The V gene is TRBV7-8, the J gene TRBJ2-7, with 7 bases identical to TRBD1. Trimming removed 6 bases from V and 4 bases from J; junction bases left unmatched: 9. This CDR3 comprises 14 residues. Germline V gene sequence: CDR1 SGHVS, CDR2 FQNEAQ. Here the CDR3 reads CASRLETGPYEQYF. The CDR3 DNA follows: TGTGCCAGCAGACTGGAGACAGGGCCTTACGAGCAGTACTTC.

A word on this clone: The sample has other DNA sequences that encode this CDR3 too. J is TRBJ1-5 and V is TRBV2, with D uncertain. V dropped 3 bases and J dropped 0 bases, with 6 bases sitting between them. This CDR3 has 14 residues. Germline lookup yields CDR1 SNHLY and CDR2 FYNNEI. Here the CDR3 DNA reads TGTGCCAGCAGTGATAGCCATAGCAATCAGCCCCAGCATTTT. Translation gives CASSDSHSNQPQHF.

J is TRBJ1-6 and V is TRBV4-3; 7 bases fit TRBD1. The CDR3 totals 16 residues. V trimming: 3 bases; J trimming: 7 bases; junction bases outside the gene matches: 9. Germline V gene data show CDR1 as LGHNA and CDR2 as YSLEER. The DNA of the CDR3 is TGCGCCAGCAGCCACTCCGGACAGGTGACCAATTCACCCCTCCACTTT. Its translation is CASSHSGQVTNSPLHF.